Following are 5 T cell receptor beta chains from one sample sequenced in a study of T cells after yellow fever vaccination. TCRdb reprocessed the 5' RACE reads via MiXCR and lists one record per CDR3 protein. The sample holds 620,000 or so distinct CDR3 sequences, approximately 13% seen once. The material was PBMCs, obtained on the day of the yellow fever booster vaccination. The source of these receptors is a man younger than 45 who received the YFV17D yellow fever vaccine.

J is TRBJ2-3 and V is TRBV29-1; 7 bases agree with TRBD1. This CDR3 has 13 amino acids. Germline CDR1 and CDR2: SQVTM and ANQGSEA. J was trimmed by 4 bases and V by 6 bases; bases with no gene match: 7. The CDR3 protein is CSVEGAEADTQYF. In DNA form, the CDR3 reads TGCAGCGTCGAGGGGGCGGAGGCAGATACGCAGTATTTT.

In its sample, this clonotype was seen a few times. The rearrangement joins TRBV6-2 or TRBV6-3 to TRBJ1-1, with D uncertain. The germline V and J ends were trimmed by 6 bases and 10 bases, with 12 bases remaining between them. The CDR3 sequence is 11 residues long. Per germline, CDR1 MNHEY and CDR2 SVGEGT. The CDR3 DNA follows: TGTGCCAGCAGGCAAGGGAGAGGAGCTTTCTTT. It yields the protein CASRQGRGAFF.

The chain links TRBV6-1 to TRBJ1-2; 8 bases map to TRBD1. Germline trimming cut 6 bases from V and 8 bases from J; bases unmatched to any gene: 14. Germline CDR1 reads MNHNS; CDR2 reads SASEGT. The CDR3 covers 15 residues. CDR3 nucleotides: TGTGCCAGCAGAACAGGACAGGGTGACTATCGGGGCTACACCTTC. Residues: CASRTGQGDYRGYTF.

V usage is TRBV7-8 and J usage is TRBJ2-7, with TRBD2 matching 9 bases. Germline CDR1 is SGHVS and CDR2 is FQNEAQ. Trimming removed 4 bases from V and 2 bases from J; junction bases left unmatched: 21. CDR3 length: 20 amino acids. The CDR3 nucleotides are TGTGCCAGCAGCTCTTCTCTCGGAGCGGGAGGAGTATGGAACGCCTACGAGCAGTACTTC. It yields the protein CASSSSLGAGGVWNAYEQYF.

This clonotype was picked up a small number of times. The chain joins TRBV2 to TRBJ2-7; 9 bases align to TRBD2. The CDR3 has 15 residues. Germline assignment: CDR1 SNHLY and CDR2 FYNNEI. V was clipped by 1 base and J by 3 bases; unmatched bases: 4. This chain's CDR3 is CASSEETSGLYEQYF. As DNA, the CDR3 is TGTGCCAGCAGTGAAGAGACTAGCGGACTCTACGAGCAGTACTTC.